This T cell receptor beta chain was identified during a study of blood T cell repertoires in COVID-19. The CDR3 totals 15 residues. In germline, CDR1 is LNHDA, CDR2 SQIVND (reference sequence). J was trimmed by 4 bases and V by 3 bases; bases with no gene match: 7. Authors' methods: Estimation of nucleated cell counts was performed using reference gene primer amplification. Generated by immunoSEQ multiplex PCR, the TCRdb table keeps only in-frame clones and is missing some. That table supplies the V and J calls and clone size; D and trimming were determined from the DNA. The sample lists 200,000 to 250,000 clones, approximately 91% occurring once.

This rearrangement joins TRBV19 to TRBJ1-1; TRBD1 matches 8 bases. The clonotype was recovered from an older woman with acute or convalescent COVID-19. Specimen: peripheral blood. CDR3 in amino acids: CASSISGGAGTEAFF. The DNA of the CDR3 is TGTGCCAGTAGTATTTCAGGGGGCGCAGGCACTGAAGCTTTCTTT.